Shown below are 29 T cell receptor beta chains from a single sample sequenced in a study of metastatic and nonmetastatic thyroid tumors (dated by TCRdb to 2020 to 2021). Before undergoing thyroid surgery, none of the patients had been given any kind of treatment. Libraries were prepared through PCR. The instrument given in TCRdb is Illumina HiSeq 4000. Clones were called with MiXCR by TCRdb after fastp trimmed the public reads at Q25, and only in-frame beta chains were retained. Within this sample are some 6,900 clones, with roughly 30% of them counted one time only. Over 15% of the sample belongs to the ten largest clones. The sample comprised adjacent normal tissue. The receptors were sampled from a female donor with papillary thyroid cancer or a benign thyroid nodule (not recorded which). Some clones in this sample may be carry-over from other donors' samples.

On this clone: One junction end does not reproduce the germline sequence, and a read error may be involved. V and J are TRBV28 and TRBJ2-3; the match to TRBD2 covers 11 bases. This CDR3 contains 18 residues. In germline, CDR1 is MDHEN, CDR2 SYDVKM. The CDR3 nucleotides are TGTGCCAGCAGTTATGCGACTAGCGGGGTTTTGCGCACAGATACTCAGTATTTT. It is translated as CASSYATSGVLRTDTQYF.

V usage is TRBV19 and J usage is TRBJ2-7; D perhaps matches TRBD2 (7 bases). Trimming shortened V by 3 bases and J by 6 bases, and 18 bases separated the two germline ends. The germline V gene has CDR1 LNHDA and CDR2 SQIVND (reference sequence). CDR3 length: 15 residues. The DNA of the CDR3 is TGTGCCAGTAGTATGAGGGGAGGGACATGGGGCGAGCAGTACTTC. Amino acid sequence: CASSMRGGTWGEQYF.

J is TRBJ1-2 and V is TRBV19; tentatively, D is TRBD1 (6 bases). This CDR3 is built from 17 residues. Germline-derived CDR1 and CDR2 are LNHDA and SQIVND (reference sequence). V was pared by 5 bases and J by 2 bases, with 21 bases between. Here the CDR3 reads CASSSLTDRLANYGYTF. CDR3 in DNA: TGTGCCAGTAGTTCTCTCACCGACAGGTTAGCCAACTATGGCTACACCTTC.

J is TRBJ1-5 and V is TRBV24-1; the match to TRBD1 covers 8 bases. This CDR3 is 15 amino acids long. CDR1 is KGHDR and CDR2 is SFDVKD in the germline V gene. Germline trimming cut 3 bases from V and 3 bases from J; bases unmatched to any gene: 3. The CDR3 loop is CATSDPGGDNQPQHF. The CDR3 DNA reads as TGTGCCACCAGTGATCCAGGGGGCGACAATCAGCCCCAGCATTTT.

The J gene is TRBJ1-5, the V gene TRBV12-3 or TRBV12-4; D gene uncertain. The CDR3 spans 12 residues. Trimming left V 4 bases short and J 10 bases short, with 11 bases between. CDR3 coding DNA: TGTGCCAGCAGTTCCCCGGTTGGACCCCAGCATTTT. Its protein product is CASSSPVGPQHF.

Only a few counts were recorded for this clone. The chain is built from TRBV27 and TRBJ2-7; D is unresolved. The ends were cut back, 2 bases at V and 2 bases at J, with 10 bases in the middle. Germline V gene data show CDR1 as MNHEY and CDR2 as SMNVEV (reference sequence). This CDR3 contains 14 residues. The CDR3 DNA follows: TGTGCCAGCAGTTTACGCGCATTAACCTACGAGCAGTACTTC. Its translation: CASSLRALTYEQYF.

This clone is medium-sized within its sample. The J gene is TRBJ2-1, the V gene TRBV24-1; maybe TRBD2 (6 bases). CDR3 length: 17 amino acids. The germline V gene encodes CDR1 KGHDR and CDR2 SFDVKD. V was shortened by 3 bases and J by 2 bases, with 16 bases between the two germline ends. CDR3: CATSDTVEGPTYNEQFF. The CDR3 nucleotides are TGTGCCACCAGTGATACGGTGGAGGGGCCCACCTACAATGAGCAGTTCTTC.

The chain is built from TRBV11-2 and TRBJ2-1, with 12 positions matching TRBD2. V lost 5 bases, J lost 9 bases, and 11 bases stayed unmatched. Germline V gives CDR1 SGHAT, CDR2 FQNNGV. The CDR3 is made up of 16 amino acids. DNA of the CDR3: TGTGCCAGCAGCCCCCTAACTAGCGGGGGGCCCGGTGAGCAGTTCTTC. Translating it yields CASSPLTSGGPGEQFF. The full variable domain, completed using reference TRBV11-2 and TRBJ2-1, is EAGVAQSPRYKIIEKRQSVAFWCNPISGHATLYWYQQILGQGPKLLIQFQNNGVVDDSQLPKDRFSAERLKGVDSTLKIQPAKLEDSAVYLCASSPLTSGGPGEQFFGPGTRLTVL.

This clone is categorized as medium-sized. Other DNA sequences in this sample translate to the same CDR3. The chain joins TRBV29-1 to TRBJ1-1; a possible D gene is TRBD1 (5 bases). Germline CDR1 reads SQVTM; CDR2 reads ANQGSEA. Trimming took off 5 bases at V and 1 base at J, with 14 bases between the two ends. CDR3 length: 14 residues. The CDR3 nucleotides read TGCAGCGTTAAGTCAGGCGGGGGGAACACTGAAGCTTTCTTT. It translates to CSVKSGGGNTEAFF.

A few counts support this clone. The chain is built from TRBV5-1 and TRBJ1-6, with D unclear. The CDR3 is 19 residues long. V shed 4 bases and J shed 0 bases, with 20 bases lying between them. The V gene's germline CDR1 is SGHRS and CDR2 YFSETQ. Here the CDR3 reads CASSPLGGPQSSYNSPLHF. The CDR3 DNA follows: TGCGCCAGCAGCCCACTAGGTGGGCCACAAAGCTCCTATAATTCACCCCTCCACTTT.

This clone was counted many times. Additional DNA sequences in this sample encode the identical CDR3. The chain joins TRBV20-1 to TRBJ2-6, with 7 nucleotides matching TRBD1. Germline CDR1 and CDR2: DFQATT and SNEGSKA (reference sequence). V lost 0 bases to trimming and J lost 0 bases; unmatched junction nucleotides: 8. The CDR3 has 18 residues. For the CDR3, the DNA is TGCAGTGCTAGAGAGACAGGGACCCCCACCTCTGGGGCCAACGTCCTGACTTTC. Protein product: CSARETGTPTSGANVLTF.

This clone qualifies as medium-sized. The V call is TRBV5-1, the J call TRBJ2-1; 14 nucleotides align to TRBD2. Trimming took 1 base from V and 6 from J; bases not matched to a gene: 3. The CDR3 length is 16 residues. Germline CDR1 reads SGHRS; CDR2 reads YFSETQ. CDR3 nucleotides: TGCGCCAGCAGCTTGACCGGGACTAGCGGGAGCAATGAGCAGTTCTTC. This gives the protein CASSLTGTSGSNEQFF.

By sample share, this clone is medium-sized. This chain connects TRBV7-8 to TRBJ2-7, with 8 positions matching TRBD1. Germline CDR1 reads SGHVS; CDR2 reads FQNEAQ. V lost 7 bases, J lost 6 bases, and 8 bases stayed unmatched. The CDR3 consists of 13 residues. Written as DNA, the CDR3 is TGTGCCAGCATCGCGACAGGGGCGGGCGAGCAGTACTTC. Encoded protein: CASIATGAGEQYF.

This clone is labeled medium-sized. The gene calls are TRBV11-1 and TRBJ2-1, with TRBD2 matching 12 bases. With V trimmed by 7 bases and J by 8 bases, 18 bases remained unmatched. Per germline, CDR1 SGHAT and CDR2 FQDESV (reference sequence). The CDR3 length is 18 residues. DNA of the CDR3: TGTGCCAGCACCAGACTAGCGGGAGTTGTAATCCCTAGGGATGAGCAGTTCTTC. It codes for CASTRLAGVVIPRDEQFF. The full variable domain, its missing parts supplied by reference TRBV11-1 and TRBJ2-1, is EAEVAQSPRYKITEKSQAVAFWCDPISGHATLYWYRQILGQGPELLVQFQDESVVDDSQLPKDRFSAERLKGVDSTLKIQPAELGDSAMYLCASTRLAGVVIPRDEQFFGPGTRLTVL.

By sample fraction, this clone is medium-sized. The chain has TRBV19 and TRBJ2-3; TRBD2 aligns across 12 bases. CDR1 and CDR2 (germline): LNHDA, SQIVND (reference sequence). This CDR3 has 16 residues. Unmatched junction bases numbered 8, after V lost 4 bases and J lost 6 bases. CDR3 protein: CASSSGLAGLTDTQYF. CDR3 coding DNA: TGTGCCAGTAGTAGCGGACTAGCGGGACTCACGGATACGCAGTATTTT.

The sample holds a few counts of this clone. The CDR3 bases are TGTGCCAGCAGTGATCCCCGACAGGGAGATAGGGAGCAGTTCTTC. Its protein is CASSDPRQGDREQFF. This chain joins TRBV6-1 and TRBJ2-1; TRBD1 matches at 7 bases. The V segment lost 3 bases and the J segment 10 bases; nucleotides outside the gene matches: 12. The CDR3 totals 15 residues. CDR1 and CDR2 from the germline V gene are MNHNS and SASEGT.

This sequence joins TRBV27 and TRBJ1-2; D is unresolved. Germline V gene sequence: CDR1 MNHEY, CDR2 SMNVEV (reference sequence). The germline V and J ends were trimmed by 1 base and 3 bases, with 18 bases remaining between them. CDR3 length: 17 amino acids. CDR3 region: CASSLFPSAPTHYGYTF. CDR3 coding DNA: TGTGCCAGCAGTTTATTTCCAAGCGCCCCAACTCACTATGGCTACACCTTC.

This clone has more than one count but fewer than ten. The gene calls are TRBV27 and TRBJ2-7, with D maybe TRBD1 (6 bases). V lost 5 bases and J 2 bases, leaving 10 bases between the germline ends. This CDR3 is 13 amino acids long. The germline V gene has CDR1 MNHEY and CDR2 SMNVEV (reference sequence). The CDR3 protein is CASSIGQPYEQYF. The DNA for the CDR3 is TGTGCCAGCAGTATAGGACAGCCCTACGAGCAGTACTTC.

The count of this clone is one. The V and J genes are TRBV9 and TRBJ2-2; TRBD2 matches at 8 bases. This CDR3 region has 15 residues. Germline V gives CDR1 SGDLS, CDR2 YYNGEE. Unmatched junction bases numbered 4, after V lost 0 bases and J lost 6 bases. In nucleotides, the CDR3 is TGTGCCAGCAGCGTAGAGGCCGGGGGGGCCGGGGAGCTGTTTTTT. This translates into CASSVEAGGAGELFF.

This chain connects TRBV20-1 to TRBJ2-7; D is tentatively TRBD1 or TRBD2 (5 bases each). V was pared by 2 bases and J by 6 bases, with 11 bases between. Per the germline V gene, CDR1 is DFQATT and CDR2 is SNEGSKA (reference sequence). The CDR3 consists of 12 residues. The CDR3 DNA reads TGCAGTGCTAGAAGCAGGGACCGCGAGCAGTACTTC. The encoded protein is CSARSRDREQYF.

This clone was detected ten times or more. V and J are TRBV5-5 and TRBJ2-2; D unclear. CDR1 SGHKS and CDR2 YYEKEE come from the germline V gene (reference sequence). This CDR3 is built from 14 residues. V was trimmed by 4 bases and J by 0 bases, leaving 7 bases between them. The CDR3 nucleotides read TGTGCCAGCAGCCTGGAACCGAACACCGGGGAGCTGTTTTTT. It yields the protein CASSLEPNTGELFF.

V usage is TRBV11-1 and J usage is TRBJ2-3; 8 bases are a match to TRBD2. From germline, CDR1 is SGHAT and CDR2 FQDESV (reference sequence). V lost 7 bases and J lost 3; bases outside the gene matches: 9. The CDR3 has 15 residues. The DNA for the CDR3 is TGTGCCAGCAAATCGGATACTAGCGGTACAGATACGCAGTATTTT. This codes for CASKSDTSGTDTQYF.

This clone is medium-sized within its sample. The rearrangement links TRBV16 to TRBJ2-3; TRBD2 matches at 7 bases. Germline loops: CDR1 KGHSY, CDR2 FQNENV. J lost 6 bases, V lost 8 bases, and 5 bases had no gene match. This CDR3 contains 12 residues. CDR3 residues: CASSQGGDTQYF. As DNA, the CDR3 is TGTGCCAGCTCCCAGGGAGGGGATACGCAGTATTTT.

The chain uses TRBV20-1 and TRBJ1-2; 7 positions agree with TRBD1. The V and J ends lost 6 bases and 7 bases, in that order; junction bases with no gene match: 11. Germline V lookup: CDR1 DFQATT, CDR2 SNEGSKA (reference sequence). This CDR3 is 13 amino acids long. Written as DNA, the CDR3 is TGCAGTGCCTCGGGAGGGGGCGCGGGTGGCTACACCTTC. Encoded protein: CSASGGGAGGYTF.

The V gene is TRBV11-2, the J gene TRBJ2-4, with TRBD1 matching 11 bases. Trimming at V came to 4 bases and at J to 6 bases, leaving 11 bases not matched to a gene. The germline gives CDR1 SGHAT, CDR2 FQNNGV. The CDR3 has 17 amino acids. CDR3 nucleotides: TGTGCCAGCAGCTCACTCCGGGGACAGGGGGAAAGAAACATTCAGTACTTC. This translates into CASSSLRGQGERNIQYF.

The V call is TRBV6-1, the J call TRBJ2-1, with 7 bases matching TRBD2. Germline lookup yields CDR1 MNHNS and CDR2 SASEGT. The CDR3 extends over 14 amino acids. The ends lost 6 bases at V and 7 bases at J; junction bases unmatched: 9. CDR3 region: CASSSLGGGNEQFF. The CDR3 coding sequence is TGTGCCAGCAGCAGCTTGGGGGGGGGAAATGAGCAGTTCTTC.

The chain combines TRBV6-1 with TRBJ2-5, with 7 positions matching TRBD2. With V trimmed by 6 bases and J by 5 bases, 12 bases remained unmatched. CDR1 and CDR2 from the germline V gene are MNHNS and SASEGT. The CDR3 runs to 15 residues. The CDR3 region is CASRQAGTNRETQYF. The CDR3, as DNA: TGTGCCAGCAGACAGGCCGGGACTAATAGGGAGACCCAGTACTTC.

This clone qualifies as medium-sized. This chain joins TRBV2 and TRBJ2-7; 11 bases map to TRBD2. The CDR3 runs to 14 residues. V was pared by 6 bases and J by 4 bases, with 5 bases of the junction left unmatched. The V gene's germline CDR1 is SNHLY and CDR2 FYNNEI. The CDR3 DNA sequence: TGTGCCAGCAGACCGGGACTAGCGGATTACGAGCAGTACTTC. Translated: CASRPGLADYEQYF.

This clone ranks as medium-sized. The chain recombines TRBV19 with TRBJ1-1, with 8 bases lining up with TRBD1. CDR1 and CDR2 (germline): LNHDA, SQIVND (reference sequence). The CDR3 runs 14 residues. With 2 bases clipped from V and 10 bases from J, the junction kept 9 bases outside the gene matches. CDR3: CASSITHQGATAFF. The CDR3 bases are TGTGCCAGTAGTATAACCCATCAGGGGGCGACAGCTTTCTTT.